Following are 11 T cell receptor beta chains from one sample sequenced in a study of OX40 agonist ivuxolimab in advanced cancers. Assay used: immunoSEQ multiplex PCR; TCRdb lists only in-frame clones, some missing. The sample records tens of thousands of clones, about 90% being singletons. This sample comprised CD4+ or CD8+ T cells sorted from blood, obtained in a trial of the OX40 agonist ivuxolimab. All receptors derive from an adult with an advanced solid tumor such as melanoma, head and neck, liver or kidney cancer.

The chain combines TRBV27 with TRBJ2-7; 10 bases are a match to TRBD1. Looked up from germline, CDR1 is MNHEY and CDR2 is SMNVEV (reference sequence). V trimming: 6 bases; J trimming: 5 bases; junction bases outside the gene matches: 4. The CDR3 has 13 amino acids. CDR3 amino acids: CASRGTGANEQYF. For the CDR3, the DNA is TGTGCCAGCAGGGGGACAGGGGCCAACGAGCAGTACTTC.

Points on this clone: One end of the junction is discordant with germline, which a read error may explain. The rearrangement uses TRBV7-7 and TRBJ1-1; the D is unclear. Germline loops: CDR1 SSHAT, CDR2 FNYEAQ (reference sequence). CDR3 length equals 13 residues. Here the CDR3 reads CASSSSYYTEAFF. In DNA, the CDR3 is TGTGCTAGCAGCTCCTCCTATTACACTGAAGCTTTCTTT.

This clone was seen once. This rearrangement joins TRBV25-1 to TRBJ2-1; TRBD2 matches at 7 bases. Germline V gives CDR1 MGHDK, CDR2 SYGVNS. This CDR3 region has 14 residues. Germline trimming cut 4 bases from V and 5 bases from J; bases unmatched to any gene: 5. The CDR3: CASSGTRPHNEQFF. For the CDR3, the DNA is TGTGCCAGCAGTGGGACTAGACCTCACAATGAGCAGTTCTTC.

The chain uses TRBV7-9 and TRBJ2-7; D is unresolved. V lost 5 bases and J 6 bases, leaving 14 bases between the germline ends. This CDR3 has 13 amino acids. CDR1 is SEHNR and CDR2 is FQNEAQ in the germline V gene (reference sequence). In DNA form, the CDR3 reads TGTGCCAGCAGCCCTGCAGGACGGGTCGAGCAGTACTTC. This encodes CASSPAGRVEQYF.

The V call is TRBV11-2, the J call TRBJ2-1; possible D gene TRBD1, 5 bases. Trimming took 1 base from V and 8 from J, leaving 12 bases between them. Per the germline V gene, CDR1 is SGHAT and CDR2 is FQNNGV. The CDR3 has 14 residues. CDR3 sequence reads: CASSLVVRAYEQFF. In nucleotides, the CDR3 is TGTGCCAGCAGCTTAGTGGTCAGGGCATATGAGCAGTTCTTC.

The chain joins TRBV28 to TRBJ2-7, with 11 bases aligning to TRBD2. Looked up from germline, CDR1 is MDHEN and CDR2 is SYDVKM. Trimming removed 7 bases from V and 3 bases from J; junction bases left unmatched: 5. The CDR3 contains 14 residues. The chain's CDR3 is CASIPGTSGYEQYF. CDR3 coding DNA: TGTGCCAGCATCCCCGGGACTAGCGGCTACGAGCAGTACTTC.

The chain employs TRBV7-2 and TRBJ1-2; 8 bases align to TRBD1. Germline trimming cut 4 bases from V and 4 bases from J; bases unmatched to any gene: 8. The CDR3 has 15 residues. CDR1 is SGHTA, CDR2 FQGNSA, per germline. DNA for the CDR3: TGTGCCAGCAGCTCAGTAGGACAGGGCACCTATGGCTACACCTTC. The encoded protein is CASSSVGQGTYGYTF.

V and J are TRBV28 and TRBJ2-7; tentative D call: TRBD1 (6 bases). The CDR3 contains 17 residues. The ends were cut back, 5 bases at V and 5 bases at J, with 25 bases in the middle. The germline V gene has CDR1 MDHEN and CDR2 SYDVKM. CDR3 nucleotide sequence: TGTGCCAGCAGTCCCCCTATAGACAGGTACTTAAGACACGAGCAGTACTTC. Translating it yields CASSPPIDRYLRHEQYF.

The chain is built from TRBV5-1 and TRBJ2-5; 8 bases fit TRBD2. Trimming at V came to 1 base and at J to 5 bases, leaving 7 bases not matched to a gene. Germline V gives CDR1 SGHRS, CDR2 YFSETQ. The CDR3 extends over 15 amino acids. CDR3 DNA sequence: TGCGCCAGCAGCTTGTCAGCGGGAGAGGGGGAGACCCAGTACTTC. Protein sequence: CASSLSAGEGETQYF.

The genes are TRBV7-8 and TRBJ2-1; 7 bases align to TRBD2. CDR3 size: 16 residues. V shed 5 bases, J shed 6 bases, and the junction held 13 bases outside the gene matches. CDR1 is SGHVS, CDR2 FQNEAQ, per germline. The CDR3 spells CASSPLGGVEGNEQFF. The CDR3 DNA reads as TGTGCCAGCAGCCCTCTTGGGGGGGTGGAGGGCAATGAGCAGTTCTTC.

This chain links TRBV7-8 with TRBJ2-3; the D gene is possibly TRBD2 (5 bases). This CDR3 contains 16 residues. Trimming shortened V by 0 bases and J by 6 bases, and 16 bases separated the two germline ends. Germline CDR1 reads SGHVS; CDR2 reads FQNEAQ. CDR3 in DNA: TGTGCCAGCAGCTTAGCGGGAGCCCCCTCTATGGATACGCAGTATTTT. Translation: CASSLAGAPSMDTQYF.